Presented here are 26 T cell receptor beta chains from one specimen sequenced in a study of T cell repertoires in cytomegalovirus infection. One entry per CDR3 protein, called by TCRdb with MiXCR from the reads. Among about 500,000 distinct CDR3 sequences listed, 25% to 35% were seen once. These TCRs are of unknown antigen specificity. This sample comprised cultured PBMCs, obtained from culture after CMV antigen stimulation. The receptors were sampled from a human donor in good health (CMV status not recorded). Some clones in this sample may be carry-over from other donors' samples.

This clonotype has more than one count but fewer than ten. The chain has TRBV29-1 and TRBJ2-5; 10 bases align to TRBD2. This CDR3 is built from 15 residues. With 1 base clipped from V and 4 bases from J, the junction kept 6 bases outside the gene matches. CDR1 and CDR2 from the germline V gene are SQVTM and ANQGSEA. The DNA for the CDR3 is TGCAGCGTTGAAGTTCTAGCGGGAGTAGCAGAGACCCAGTACTTC. Its protein product is CSVEVLAGVAETQYF. The entire variable domain, with the rest obtained from reference TRBV29-1 and TRBJ2-5, is as follows: SAVISQKPSRDICQRGTSLTIQCQVDSQVTMMFWYRQQPGQSLTLIATANQGSEATYESGFVIDKFPISRPNLTFSTLTVSNMSPEDSSIYLCSVEVLAGVAETQYFGPGTRLLVL.

In this sample, this clonotype turned up many times. V is TRBV7-6 and J is TRBJ2-1; the D call may be TRBD1 or TRBD2 (5 bases each). The CDR3 contains 16 residues. Germline-derived CDR1 and CDR2 are SGHVS and FNYEAQ. V shed 2 bases and J shed 6 bases, with 17 bases lying between them. The CDR3, as DNA: TGTGCCAGCAGCTTAAACGGGCCCCCTGGGGGCAATGAGCAGTTCTTC. This encodes CASSLNGPPGGNEQFF.

This clonotype was observed a handful of times. The V and J genes are TRBV10-3 and TRBJ2-7; D may match TRBD1 or TRBD2 (5 bases each). The CDR3 is 13 residues long. Germline V gene sequence: CDR1 ENHRY, CDR2 SYGVKD. Between the trimmed V and J ends, which lost 4 bases and 3 bases, there was a span of 10 bases. The CDR3 DNA reads TGTGCCATCAGTGCCGGGACGAACTACGAGCAGTACGTC. This sequence encodes CAISAGTNYEQYV.

The chain links TRBV10-3 to TRBJ2-2, with a tentative D call TRBD1 (5 bases). The CDR3 covers 13 residues. The V gene lost 5 bases and the J gene lost 4 bases, with 8 bases spanning the gap. Germline values: CDR1 ENHRY, CDR2 SYGVKD. CDR3 sequence: CAISQGVTGELFF. Written as DNA, the CDR3 is TGTGCCATCAGTCAAGGGGTCACCGGGGAGCTGTTTTTT.

The chain combines TRBV10-3 with TRBJ2-1, with TRBD2 identical over 11 bases. With 2 bases clipped from V and 5 bases from J, the junction kept 5 bases outside the gene matches. This CDR3 has 16 residues. The V gene's germline CDR1 is ENHRY and CDR2 SYGVKD. The DNA for the CDR3 is TGTGCCATCAGTGAGACTAGCGGGAGTTTCGACAATGAGCAGTTCTTC. It codes for CAISETSGSFDNEQFF.

This clonotype was counted a few times. The chain employs TRBV7-2 and TRBJ2-2, with TRBD1 matching over 7 bases. Germline loops: CDR1 SGHTA, CDR2 FQGNSA. V was clipped by 1 base and J by 5 bases; unmatched bases: 10. The CDR3 has 17 amino acids. The CDR3 loop reads CASSLDHSTGTTGELFF. CDR3 DNA: TGTGCCAGCAGCTTAGACCACTCGACAGGGACGACCGGGGAGCTGTTTTTT.

The chain has TRBV13 and TRBJ1-2; 10 bases fit TRBD1. This CDR3 spans 14 amino acids. CDR1 is PRHDT and CDR2 is FYEKMQ in the germline V gene (reference sequence). Germline trimming cut 5 bases from V and 4 bases from J; bases unmatched to any gene: 4. The CDR3 coding sequence is TGTGCCAGCAGCGCCCGGGACAGGGGCTATGGCTACACCTTC. Its protein product is CASSARDRGYGYTF.

This chain uses TRBV6-2 or TRBV6-3 with TRBJ2-7; 9 nucleotides match TRBD2. The germline CDR1 and CDR2 sequences are MNHEY and SVGEGT. V was clipped by 5 bases and J by 3 bases; unmatched bases: 8. The CDR3 is 15 residues long. CDR3 nucleotide sequence: TGTGCCAGCAGTGACCCCAGACTAGCGGTCTACGAGCAGTACGTC. Protein: CASSDPRLAVYEQYV.

This clonotype has ten or more counts. J is TRBJ2-7 and V is TRBV7-2; perhaps TRBD2 as D (5 bases). CDR1 SGHTA and CDR2 FQGNSA come from the germline V gene. The CDR3 sequence is 14 residues long. V gave up 1 base and J gave up 4 bases, with 11 bases separating them. The CDR3, as DNA: TGTGCCAGCAGCTTAGGGGAGAGGGAATACGAGCAGTACGTC. It translates to CASSLGEREYEQYV.

The rearrangement links TRBV2 to TRBJ2-3; D gene uncertain. V lost 3 bases and J 4 bases, leaving 5 bases between the germline ends. The CDR3 has 12 residues. Germline lookup yields CDR1 SNHLY and CDR2 FYNNEI. The CDR3 sequence: CASSDIPDTQYF. In nucleotides, the CDR3 is TGTGCCAGCAGTGACATCCCAGATACGCAGTATTTT.

The J gene is TRBJ2-7, the V gene TRBV20-1; D gene ambiguous. This CDR3 is 13 amino acids long. Between the trimmed V and J ends, which lost 3 bases and 5 bases, there was a span of 14 bases. CDR1 is DFQATT, CDR2 SNEGSKA, per germline (reference sequence). CDR3 in DNA: TGCAGTGCTAGCTTGGTGGTAAGGGACGAGCAGTACTTC. Translating it yields CSASLVVRDEQYF.

The chain couples TRBV9 to TRBJ2-7, with D tentatively TRBD2 (5 bases). The CDR3 loop spans 15 amino acids. V lost 3 bases to trimming and J lost 2 bases, with 15 bases between them. Germline assignment: CDR1 SGDLS and CDR2 YYNGEE. CDR3 nucleotides: TGTGCCAGCAGCGCCGAGGGTCGGGTACCCTACGAGCAGTACTTC. Residues: CASSAEGRVPYEQYF.

The rearrangement joins TRBV5-1 to TRBJ2-1, with 7 nucleotides matching TRBD2. CDR3 length: 16 residues. Unmatched junction bases numbered 13, after V lost 4 bases and J lost 6 bases. Looked up from germline, CDR1 is SGHRS and CDR2 is YFSETQ. This CDR3 is CASSGFAGGSRNEQFF. DNA of the CDR3: TGCGCCAGCAGCGGCTTCGCTGGCGGGAGCCGCAATGAGCAGTTCTTC. The variable domain in full, completed from reference TRBV5-1 and TRBJ2-1, reads KAGVTQTPRYLIKTRGQQVTLSCSPISGHRSVSWYQQTPGQGLQFLFEYFSETQRNKGNFPGRFSGRQFSNSRSEMNVSTLELGDSALYLCASSGFAGGSRNEQFFGPGTRLTVL.

A few counts support this clonotype. The chain combines TRBV6-6 with TRBJ2-7; TRBD1 matches at 7 bases. The V gene's germline CDR1 is MNHNY and CDR2 SVGAGI (reference sequence). The CDR3 runs to 12 residues. The ends lost 4 bases at V and 6 bases at J; junction bases unmatched: 3. The CDR3, as DNA: TGTGCCAGCAGTTCGACAGGGCTCGAGCAGTACTTC. It codes for CASSSTGLEQYF.

V gene TRBV7-2 combines with J gene TRBJ2-7; the D gene is possibly TRBD2 (5 bases). The CDR3 sequence is 13 residues long. The V end lost 0 bases, the J end lost 7 bases, and 10 bases lay between the germline ends. Germline CDR1 is SGHTA and CDR2 is FQGNSA. CDR3 region: CASSLALPGEQYV. The CDR3 DNA reads TGTGCCAGCAGCTTAGCCCTGCCGGGGGAGCAGTACGTC.

V is TRBV29-1 and J is TRBJ2-1, with D possibly TRBD2 on 6 matching bases. With 7 bases removed from V and 10 bases from J, the gap between germline ends came to 20 bases. CDR1 is SQVTM, CDR2 ANQGSEA, per germline. The CDR3 length is 13 residues. CDR3 bases: TGCAGCGGGAGTTGGGACCCCCGGGGGGAGCAGTTCTTC. Translating gives CSGSWDPRGEQFF.

This clonotype occurred once. The chain recombines TRBV27 with TRBJ2-2, with TRBD1 matching over 9 bases. CDR3 length: 19 amino acids. With 0 bases clipped from V and 6 bases from J, the junction kept 14 bases outside the gene matches. Germline V gene sequence: CDR1 MNHEY, CDR2 SMNVEV (reference sequence). Written as DNA, the CDR3 is TGTGCCAGCAGTTTATCGGGTTTCGAGGGACAGGGATTATCCGGGGAGCTGTTTTTT. Encoded protein: CASSLSGFEGQGLSGELFF.

The chain couples TRBV12-3 or TRBV12-4 to TRBJ2-1; 7 nucleotides line up with TRBD1. The CDR3 length is 14 residues. Trimming cost V 5 bases and J 8 bases; bases outside gene matches: 9. The CDR3 reads CASSPRQGSHEQFF. The CDR3 nucleotides are TGTGCCAGCAGTCCCCGACAGGGCTCACATGAGCAGTTCTTC.

V and J are TRBV29-1 and TRBJ2-3; the D gene is possibly TRBD2 (6 bases). Germline V gives CDR1 SQVTM, CDR2 ANQGSEA. The germline V and J ends were trimmed by 0 bases and 3 bases, with 13 bases remaining between them. The CDR3 extends over 15 amino acids. CDR3 sequence (DNA): TGCAGCGTTGAAGATGCGGGGTTGGTTACAGATACGCAGTATTTT. Its translation is CSVEDAGLVTDTQYF.

This clonotype came up a few times. The V gene is TRBV4-1, the J gene TRBJ2-3; the D gene could be TRBD1 or TRBD2 (5 bases each). Germline V CDR1 and CDR2: MGHRA, YSYEKL. The CDR3 extends over 14 amino acids. V was shortened by 1 base and J by 2 bases, with 7 bases between the two germline ends. CDR3: CASSQAGTTDTQYF. The CDR3 region has the DNA TGCGCCAGCAGCCAAGCTGGGACCACAGATACGCAGTATTTT.

The V call is TRBV6-2 or TRBV6-3, the J call TRBJ2-5; 9 bases fit TRBD1. V was pared by 5 bases and J by 4 bases, with 8 bases of the junction left unmatched. CDR3 length: 15 amino acids. Germline V gene lookup returns CDR1 MNHEY and CDR2 SVGEGT. The CDR3 DNA reads TGTGCCAGCAGTCACCGTCGACAGGGGGGAGAGACCCAGTACTTC. Its protein product is CASSHRRQGGETQYF.

This clonotype was seen more than once but under ten times. CDR3 sequence: CASSQTLGRNYGYTF. In DNA form, the CDR3 reads TGTGCCAGCAGCCAAACTCTCGGCCGTAACTATGGCTACACCTTC. The chain employs TRBV7-9 and TRBJ1-2; D unclear. This CDR3 has 15 residues. CDR1 SEHNR and CDR2 FQNEAQ come from the germline V gene (reference sequence). With 5 bases removed from V and 1 base from J, the gap between germline ends came to 14 bases.

CDR3 sequence: CASSEGYTQYF. CDR3 DNA sequence: TGCGCCAGCAGTGAGGGTTATACGCAGTATTTT. The chain uses TRBV10-2 and TRBJ2-3; no reliable D call. V was clipped by 2 bases and J by 7 bases, with 4 bases between them. This CDR3 is 11 amino acids long. CDR1 and CDR2 from the germline V gene are WSHSY and SAAADI.

This chain links TRBV28 with TRBJ1-1, with D uncertain. The CDR3 runs 15 residues. Trimming stripped 8 bases from V and 0 bases from J, with 16 bases between. Germline CDR1 is MDHEN and CDR2 is SYDVKM. The CDR3 sequence: CASRAGGSMNTEAFF. In nucleotides, the CDR3 is TGTGCCAGCCGGGCAGGAGGTTCAATGAACACTGAAGCTTTCTTT.

This clonotype was seen many times. This chain connects TRBV7-2 to TRBJ2-3; D possibly corresponds to TRBD1 (5 bases). The germline V gene encodes CDR1 SGHTA and CDR2 FQGNSA. Trimming cost V 3 bases and J 0 bases, with 10 bases left between them. The CDR3 runs to 15 residues. CDR3 sequence (DNA): TGTGCCAGCAGCTTCGACAGCTTAAGCACAGATACGCAGTATTTT. Translated: CASSFDSLSTDTQYF.

In its sample, this clonotype was seen many times. The V call is TRBV12-3 or TRBV12-4, the J call TRBJ1-1; possibly TRBD1 for D (6 bases). V lost 5 bases and J lost 9, with 19 bases in between. This CDR3 has 14 residues. The CDR3: CASSLGTHANQAFF. CDR3 bases: TGTGCCAGCAGTCTCGGGACACACGCTAACCAAGCTTTCTTT.